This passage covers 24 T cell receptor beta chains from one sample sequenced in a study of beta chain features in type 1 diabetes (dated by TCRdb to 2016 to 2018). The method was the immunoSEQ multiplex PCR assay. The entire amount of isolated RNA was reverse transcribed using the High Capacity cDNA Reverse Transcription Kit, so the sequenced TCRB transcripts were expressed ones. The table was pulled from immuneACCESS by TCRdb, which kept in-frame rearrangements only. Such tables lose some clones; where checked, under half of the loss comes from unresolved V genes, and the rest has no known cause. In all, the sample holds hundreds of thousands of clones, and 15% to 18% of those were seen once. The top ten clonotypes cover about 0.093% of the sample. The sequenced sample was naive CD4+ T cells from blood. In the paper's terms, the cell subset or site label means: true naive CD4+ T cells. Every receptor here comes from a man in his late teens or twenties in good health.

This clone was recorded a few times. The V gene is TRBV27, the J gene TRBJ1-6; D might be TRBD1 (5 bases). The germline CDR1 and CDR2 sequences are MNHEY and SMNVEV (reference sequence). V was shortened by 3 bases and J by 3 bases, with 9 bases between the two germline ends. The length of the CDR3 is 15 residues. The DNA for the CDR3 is TGTGCCAGCAGTTTGAGGGACTTCTATAATTCACCCCTCCACTTT. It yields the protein CASSLRDFYNSPLHF.

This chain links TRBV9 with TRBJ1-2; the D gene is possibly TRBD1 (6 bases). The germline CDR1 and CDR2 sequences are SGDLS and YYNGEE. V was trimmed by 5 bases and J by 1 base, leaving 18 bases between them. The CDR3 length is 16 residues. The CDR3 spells CASRKSGGAYNYGYTF. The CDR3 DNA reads TGTGCCAGCAGAAAAAGCGGGGGCGCGTATAACTATGGCTACACCTTC.

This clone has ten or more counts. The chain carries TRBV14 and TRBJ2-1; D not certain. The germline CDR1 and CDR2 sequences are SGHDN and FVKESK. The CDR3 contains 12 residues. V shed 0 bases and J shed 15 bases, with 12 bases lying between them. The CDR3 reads CASSQDRSNPFF. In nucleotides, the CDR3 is TGTGCCAGCAGCCAAGACAGGTCTAACCCGTTCTTC. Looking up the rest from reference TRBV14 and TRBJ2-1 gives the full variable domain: EAGVTQFPSHSVIEKGQTVTLRCDPISGHDNLYWYRRVMGKEIKFLLHFVKESKQDESGMPNNRFLAERTGGTYSTLKVQPAELEDSGVYFCASSQDRSNPFFGPGTRLTVL.

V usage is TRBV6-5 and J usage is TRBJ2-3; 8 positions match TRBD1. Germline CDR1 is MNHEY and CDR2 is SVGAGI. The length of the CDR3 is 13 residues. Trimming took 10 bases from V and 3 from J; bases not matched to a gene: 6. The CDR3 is CAINGQGTDTQYF. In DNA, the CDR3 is TGTGCCATCAACGGACAGGGTACAGATACGCAGTATTTT.

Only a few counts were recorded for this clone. DNA for the CDR3: TGTGCCAGCAGACCATACAGGGTTAAGGGCGAGCAGTACTTC. Amino acids: CASRPYRVKGEQYF. This rearrangement joins TRBV2 to TRBJ2-7; D possibly corresponds to TRBD1 (6 bases). Germline V gene lookup returns CDR1 SNHLY and CDR2 FYNNEI. The CDR3 runs to 14 residues. Trimming pared 6 bases from V and 6 bases from J, leaving 18 bases between.

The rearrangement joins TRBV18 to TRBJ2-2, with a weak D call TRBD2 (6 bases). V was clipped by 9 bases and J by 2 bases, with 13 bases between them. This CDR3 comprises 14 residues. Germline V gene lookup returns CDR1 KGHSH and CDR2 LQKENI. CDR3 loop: CASPRGTNTGELFF. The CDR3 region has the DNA TGTGCCAGTCCTCGGGGGACCAACACCGGGGAGCTGTTTTTT. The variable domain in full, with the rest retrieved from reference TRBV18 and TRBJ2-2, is NAGVMQNPRHLVRRRGQEARLRCSPMKGHSHVYWYRQLPEEGLKFMVYLQKENIIDESGMPKERFSAEFPKEGPSILRIQQVVRGDSAAYFCASPRGTNTGELFFGEGSRLTVL.

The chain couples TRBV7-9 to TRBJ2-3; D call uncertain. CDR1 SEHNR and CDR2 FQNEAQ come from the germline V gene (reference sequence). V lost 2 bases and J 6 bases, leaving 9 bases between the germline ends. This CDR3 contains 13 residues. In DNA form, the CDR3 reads TGTGCCAGCAGCTTATCCAGTGCGGATACGCAGTATTTT. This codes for CASSLSSADTQYF.

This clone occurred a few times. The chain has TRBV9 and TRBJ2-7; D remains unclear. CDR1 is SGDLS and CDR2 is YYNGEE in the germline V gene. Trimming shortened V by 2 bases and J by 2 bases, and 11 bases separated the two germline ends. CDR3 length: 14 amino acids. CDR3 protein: CASSVTVQTYEQYF. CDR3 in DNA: TGTGCCAGCAGCGTTACAGTCCAAACCTACGAGCAGTACTTC. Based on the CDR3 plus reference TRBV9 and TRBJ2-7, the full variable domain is DSGVTQTPKHLITATGQRVTLRCSPRSGDLSVYWYQQSLDQGLQFLIQYYNGEERAKGNILERFSAQQFPDLHSELNLSSLELGDSALYFCASSVTVQTYEQYFGPGTRLTVT.

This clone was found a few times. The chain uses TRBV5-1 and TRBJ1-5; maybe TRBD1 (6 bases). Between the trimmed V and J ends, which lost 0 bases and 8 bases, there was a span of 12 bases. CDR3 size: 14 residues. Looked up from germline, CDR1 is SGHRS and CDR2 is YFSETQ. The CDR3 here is CASSLAGGPEPQHF. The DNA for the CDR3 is TGCGCCAGCAGCTTGGCCGGGGGCCCAGAGCCCCAGCATTTT. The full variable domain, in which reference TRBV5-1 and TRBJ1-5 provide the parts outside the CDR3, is KAGVTQTPRYLIKTRGQQVTLSCSPISGHRSVSWYQQTPGQGLQFLFEYFSETQRNKGNFPGRFSGRQFSNSRSEMNVSTLELGDSALYLCASSLAGGPEPQHFGDGTRLSIL.

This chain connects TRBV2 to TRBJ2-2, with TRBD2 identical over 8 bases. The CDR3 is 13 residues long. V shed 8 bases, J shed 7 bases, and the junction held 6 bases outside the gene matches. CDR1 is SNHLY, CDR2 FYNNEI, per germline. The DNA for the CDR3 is TGTGCCAGCGCGCGGGGGGAGATCGGGGAGCTGTTTTTT. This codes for CASARGEIGELFF.

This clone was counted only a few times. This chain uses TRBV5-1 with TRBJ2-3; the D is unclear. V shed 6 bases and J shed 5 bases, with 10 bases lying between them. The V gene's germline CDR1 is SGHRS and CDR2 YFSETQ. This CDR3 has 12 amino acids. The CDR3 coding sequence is TGCGCCAGCAACCCTGGTGGAGATACGCAGTATTTT. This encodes CASNPGGDTQYF.

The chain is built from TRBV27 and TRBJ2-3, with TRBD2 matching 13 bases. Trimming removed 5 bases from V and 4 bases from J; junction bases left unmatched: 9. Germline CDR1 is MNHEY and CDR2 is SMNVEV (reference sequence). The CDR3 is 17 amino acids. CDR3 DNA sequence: TGTGCCAGCAGTCCGGGACTAGCGGGGAGGGGAGCAGATACGCAGTATTTT. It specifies CASSPGLAGRGADTQYF.

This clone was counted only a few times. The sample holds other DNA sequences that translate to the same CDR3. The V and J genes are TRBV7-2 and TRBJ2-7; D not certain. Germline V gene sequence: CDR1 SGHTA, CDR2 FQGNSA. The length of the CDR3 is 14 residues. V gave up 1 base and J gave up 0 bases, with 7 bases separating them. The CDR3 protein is CASSLGRGSYEQYF. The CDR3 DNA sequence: TGTGCCAGCAGCTTAGGTAGAGGCTCCTACGAGCAGTACTTC. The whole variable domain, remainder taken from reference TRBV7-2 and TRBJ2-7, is GAGVSQSPSNKVTEKGKDVELRCDPISGHTALYWYRQSLGQGLEFLIYFQGNSAPDKSGLPSDRFSAERTGGSVSTLTIQRTQQEDSAVYLCASSLGRGSYEQYFGPGTRLTVT.

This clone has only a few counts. The CDR3, as DNA: TGTGCCAGCAGTGAAAAGGTCCTTAACACTGAAGCTTTCTTT. Amino acids: CASSEKVLNTEAFF. The chain links TRBV6-1 to TRBJ1-1; D gene ambiguous. From germline, CDR1 is MNHNS and CDR2 SASEGT. The CDR3 has 14 residues. V lost 2 bases and J lost 2, with 9 bases in between.

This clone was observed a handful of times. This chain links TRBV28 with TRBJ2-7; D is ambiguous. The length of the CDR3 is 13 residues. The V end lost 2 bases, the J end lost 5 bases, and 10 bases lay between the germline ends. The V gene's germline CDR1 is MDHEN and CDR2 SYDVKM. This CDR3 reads CASSLPRLHEQYF. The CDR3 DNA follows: TGTGCCAGCAGTTTACCCAGGCTCCACGAGCAGTACTTC.

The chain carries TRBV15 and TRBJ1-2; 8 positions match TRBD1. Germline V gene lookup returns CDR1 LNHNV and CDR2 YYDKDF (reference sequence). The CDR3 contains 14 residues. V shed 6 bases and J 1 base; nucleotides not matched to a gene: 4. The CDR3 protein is CATRVTGGNYGYTF. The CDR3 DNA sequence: TGTGCCACCAGAGTTACAGGGGGTAACTATGGCTACACCTTC.

The chain's CDR3 is CATRSGGHGNQPQHF. The CDR3 DNA reads as TGTGCTACCAGGTCGGGGGGGCACGGCAATCAGCCCCAGCATTTT. The chain recombines TRBV12-5 with TRBJ1-5; the D gene is possibly TRBD1 (6 bases). This CDR3 comprises 15 residues. Germline-derived CDR1 and CDR2 are LGHNT and FRNRAP. Trimming cost V 10 bases and J 2 bases, with 18 bases left between them.

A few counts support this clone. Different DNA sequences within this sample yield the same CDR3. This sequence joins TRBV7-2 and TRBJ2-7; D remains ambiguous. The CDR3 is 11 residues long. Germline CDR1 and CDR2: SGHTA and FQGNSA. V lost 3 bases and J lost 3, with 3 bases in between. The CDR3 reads CASSFLYEQYF. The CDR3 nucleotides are TGTGCCAGCAGCTTTCTCTACGAGCAGTACTTC.

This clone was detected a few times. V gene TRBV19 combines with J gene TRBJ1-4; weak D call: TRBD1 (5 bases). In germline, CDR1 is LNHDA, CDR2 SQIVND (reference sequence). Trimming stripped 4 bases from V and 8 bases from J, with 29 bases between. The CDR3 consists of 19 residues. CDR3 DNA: TGTGCCAGTAGTACACATCATACAGGCATACGACTCGAACGGGAAAAACTGTTTTTT. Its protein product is CASSTHHTGIRLEREKLFF. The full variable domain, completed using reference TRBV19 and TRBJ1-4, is DGGITQSPKYLFRKEGQNVTLSCEQNLNHDAMYWYRQDPGQGLRLIYYSQIVNDFQKGDIAEGYSVSREKKESFPLTVTSAQKNPTAFYLCASSTHHTGIRLEREKLFFGSGTQLSVL.

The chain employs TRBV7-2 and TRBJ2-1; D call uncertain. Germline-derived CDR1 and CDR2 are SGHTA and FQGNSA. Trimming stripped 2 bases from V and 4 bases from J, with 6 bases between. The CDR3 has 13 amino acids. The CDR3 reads CASSLTRYNEQFF. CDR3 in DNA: TGTGCCAGCAGCTTAACCCGATACAATGAGCAGTTCTTC.

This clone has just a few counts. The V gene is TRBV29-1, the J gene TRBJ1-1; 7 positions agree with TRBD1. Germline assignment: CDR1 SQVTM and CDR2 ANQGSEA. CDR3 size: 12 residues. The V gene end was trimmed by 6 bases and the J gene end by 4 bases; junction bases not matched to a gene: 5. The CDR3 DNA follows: TGCAGCGTCGCGACAGGGAGCACTGAAGCTTTCTTT. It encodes CSVATGSTEAFF. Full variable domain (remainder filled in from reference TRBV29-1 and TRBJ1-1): SAVISQKPSRDICQRGTSLTIQCQVDSQVTMMFWYRQQPGQSLTLIATANQGSEATYESGFVIDKFPISRPNLTFSTLTVSNMSPEDSSIYLCSVATGSTEAFFGQGTRLTVV.

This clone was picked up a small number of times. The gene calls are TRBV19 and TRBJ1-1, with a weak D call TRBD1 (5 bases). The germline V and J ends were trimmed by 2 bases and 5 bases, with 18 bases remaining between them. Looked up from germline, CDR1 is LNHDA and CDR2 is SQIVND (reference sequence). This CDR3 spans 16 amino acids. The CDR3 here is CASSISGFETQTEAFF. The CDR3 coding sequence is TGTGCCAGTAGTATATCAGGGTTCGAGACCCAAACTGAAGCTTTCTTT.

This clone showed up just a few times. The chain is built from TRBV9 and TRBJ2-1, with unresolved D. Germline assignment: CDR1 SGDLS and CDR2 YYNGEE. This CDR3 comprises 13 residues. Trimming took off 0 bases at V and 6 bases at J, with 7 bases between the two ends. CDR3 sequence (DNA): TGTGCCAGCAGCGTAGGGCGGCGCAATGAGCAGTTCTTC. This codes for CASSVGRRNEQFF.

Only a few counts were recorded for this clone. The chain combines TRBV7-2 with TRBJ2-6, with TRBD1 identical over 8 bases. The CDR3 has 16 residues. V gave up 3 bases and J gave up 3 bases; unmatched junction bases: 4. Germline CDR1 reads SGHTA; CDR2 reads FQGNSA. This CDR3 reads CASSFTGGRGANVLTF. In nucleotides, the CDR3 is TGTGCCAGCAGCTTTACAGGGGGACGTGGGGCCAACGTCCTGACTTTC.